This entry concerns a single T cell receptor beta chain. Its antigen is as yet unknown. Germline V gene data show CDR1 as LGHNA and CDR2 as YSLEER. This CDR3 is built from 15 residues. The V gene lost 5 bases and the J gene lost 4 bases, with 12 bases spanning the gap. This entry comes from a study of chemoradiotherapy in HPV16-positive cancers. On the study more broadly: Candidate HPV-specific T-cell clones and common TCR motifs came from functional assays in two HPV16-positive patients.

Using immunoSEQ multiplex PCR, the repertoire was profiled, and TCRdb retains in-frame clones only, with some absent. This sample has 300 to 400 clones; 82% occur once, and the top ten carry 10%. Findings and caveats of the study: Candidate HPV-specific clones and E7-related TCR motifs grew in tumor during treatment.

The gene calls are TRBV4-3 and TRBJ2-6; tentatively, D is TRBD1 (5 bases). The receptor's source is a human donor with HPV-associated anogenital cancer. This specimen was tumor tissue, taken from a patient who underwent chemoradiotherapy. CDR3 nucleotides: TGCGCCAGCAGCGTTTCAGGGCAAGGGGCCAACGTCCTGACTTTC. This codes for CASSVSGQGANVLTF.